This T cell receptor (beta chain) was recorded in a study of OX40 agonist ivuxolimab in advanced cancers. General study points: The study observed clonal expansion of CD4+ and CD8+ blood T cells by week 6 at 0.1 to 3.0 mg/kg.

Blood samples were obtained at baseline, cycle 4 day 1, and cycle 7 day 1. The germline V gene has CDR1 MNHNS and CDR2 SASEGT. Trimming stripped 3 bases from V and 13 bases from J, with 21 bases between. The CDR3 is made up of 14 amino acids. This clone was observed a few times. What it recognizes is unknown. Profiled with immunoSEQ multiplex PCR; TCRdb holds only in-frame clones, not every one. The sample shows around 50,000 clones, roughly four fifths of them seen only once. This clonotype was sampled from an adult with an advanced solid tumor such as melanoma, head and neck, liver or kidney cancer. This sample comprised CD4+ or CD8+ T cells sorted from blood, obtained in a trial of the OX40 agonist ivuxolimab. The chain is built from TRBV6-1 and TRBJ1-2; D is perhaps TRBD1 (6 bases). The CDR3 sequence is CASSDTAGTHSSTF. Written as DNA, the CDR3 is TGTGCCAGCAGTGATACTGCCGGGACACATTCTTCCACCTTC.